The next 28 T cell receptor beta chains were all read from a single sample in a study of blood T cell repertoires in COVID-19 (dated by TCRdb to between 2020 and 2021). Library preparation used the immunoSEQ multiplex PCR assay. This is the immuneACCESS table as TCRdb keeps it, with only in-frame sequences that have V and J called. A part of the clones is gone; compared with another copy, unresolved V genes explain less than half, and the rest is unexplained. Recorded for this sample are 150,000 to 200,000 clones; more than 75% of them occurred a single time. 5.5% to 7% of the sample is held by the ten biggest clonotypes. The source material was peripheral blood. Receptor source: a man aged 35-49 years with active or convalescent COVID-19.

The V gene is TRBV6-2 or TRBV6-3, the J gene TRBJ2-2, with a possible D match to TRBD1 (6 bases). V was cut by 0 bases and J by 6 bases, with 17 bases left in between. There are 17 residues in the CDR3. CDR1 is MNHEY, CDR2 SVGEGT, per germline. The CDR3 sequence: CASSYSLRGLSPGELFF. In nucleotides, the CDR3 is TGTGCCAGCAGTTACTCCCTCAGGGGTCTTTCGCCCGGGGAGCTGTTTTTT.

V is TRBV11-2 and J is TRBJ2-5; 8 bases are shared with TRBD2. Germline V gene sequence: CDR1 SGHAT, CDR2 FQNNGV. The CDR3 runs 16 residues. Unmatched junction bases numbered 5, after V lost 1 base and J lost 1 base. The CDR3 DNA is TGTGCCAGCAGCTTAGCATTGGCGGGGGGCCAAGAGACCCAGTACTTC. The encoded protein is CASSLALAGGQETQYF.

This sequence joins TRBV6-5 and TRBJ1-2, with TRBD1 matching over 10 bases. V shed 6 bases, J shed 8 bases, and the junction held 12 bases outside the gene matches. The length of the CDR3 is 15 residues. Germline lookup yields CDR1 MNHEY and CDR2 SVGAGI. CDR3 sequence reads: CASRKTGTGVGGYTF. CDR3 sequence (DNA): TGTGCCAGCAGGAAAACCGGGACAGGGGTCGGGGGCTACACCTTC.

This chain connects TRBV28 to TRBJ1-1, with TRBD1 matching 7 bases. Trimming at V came to 3 bases and at J to 5 bases, leaving 6 bases not matched to a gene. Germline-derived CDR1 and CDR2 are MDHEN and SYDVKM. The CDR3 spans 14 residues. CDR3 loop: CASSFEGAGTEAFF. The CDR3 nucleotides are TGTGCCAGCAGTTTTGAGGGGGCGGGAACTGAAGCTTTCTTT.

The chain links TRBV5-4 to TRBJ2-3; 11 bases are a match to TRBD2. The germline V gene has CDR1 SGHNT and CDR2 YYREEE (reference sequence). Trimming took 6 bases from V and 5 from J; bases not matched to a gene: 5. The CDR3 runs to 14 residues. The CDR3 DNA is TGTGCCAGCACCGAAGGACTAGCGGGAGATACGCAGTATTTT. It is translated as CASTEGLAGDTQYF.

The chain links TRBV5-6 to TRBJ2-7; no firm D call. In germline, CDR1 is SGHDT, CDR2 YYEEEE. There are 11 residues in the CDR3. Trimming cost V 4 bases and J 3 bases, with 5 bases left between them. The CDR3: CASSRSYEQYF. CDR3 nucleotides: TGTGCCAGCAGCCGGAGCTACGAGCAGTACTTC.

This chain uses TRBV18 with TRBJ1-2; 7 nucleotides align to TRBD1. This CDR3 is 14 amino acids long. Per germline, CDR1 KGHSH and CDR2 LQKENI. J was trimmed by 4 bases and V by 6 bases; bases with no gene match: 8. DNA of the CDR3: TGTGCCAGCTCTCTCGGTGAGGGGGCCTATGGCTACACCTTC. Its translation is CASSLGEGAYGYTF.

The chain uses TRBV2 and TRBJ1-5; 7 bases map to TRBD1. The CDR3 contains 16 residues. Germline CDR1 and CDR2: SNHLY and FYNNEI. Trimming cost V 6 bases and J 4 bases; bases outside gene matches: 12. The DNA of the CDR3 is TGTGCCAGCAGGGAGACAACAGGGGCGAGGAATCAGCCCCAGCATTTT. This encodes CASRETTGARNQPQHF.

This chain links TRBV29-1 with TRBJ2-1; D unclear. Trimming removed 2 bases at V and 0 bases at J, with 5 bases between. The CDR3 runs to 13 residues. Germline CDR1 reads SQVTM; CDR2 reads ANQGSEA. CDR3 region: CSVELSSYNEQFF. The DNA of the CDR3 is TGCAGCGTTGAACTAAGCTCCTACAATGAGCAGTTCTTC.

The chain uses TRBV2 and TRBJ2-1, with D hard to call. CDR1 is SNHLY, CDR2 FYNNEI, per germline. Trimming left V 4 bases short and J 4 bases short, with 8 bases between. CDR3 size: 13 residues. The CDR3: CASSAEAYNEQFF. CDR3 DNA: TGTGCCAGCAGTGCCGAAGCTTACAATGAGCAGTTCTTC.

The chain is built from TRBV2 and TRBJ1-4; no reliable D call. The CDR3 covers 12 residues. The V end was cut by 1 base, the J end by 8 bases, with 5 bases between. CDR1 is SNHLY, CDR2 FYNNEI, per germline. CDR3 in DNA: TGTGCCAGCAGTGAAGGAGCCGAAAAACTGTTTTTT. Protein: CASSEGAEKLFF.

The chain combines TRBV28 with TRBJ1-6; 11 nucleotides agree with TRBD1. CDR1 is MDHEN, CDR2 SYDVKM, per germline. V dropped 2 bases and J dropped 9; count of bases not matched to a gene: 3. The CDR3 runs to 15 residues. For the CDR3, the DNA is TGTGCCAGCAGTTTAGGGGACAGGGGGAGTTCACCCCTCCACTTT. Protein product: CASSLGDRGSSPLHF.

The V gene is TRBV11-2, the J gene TRBJ2-5; 12 bases align to TRBD1. After removal of 2 bases from V and 4 bases from J, the junction contained 8 bases not matched to a gene. The CDR3 has 17 amino acids. Germline CDR1 is SGHAT and CDR2 is FQNNGV. Written as DNA, the CDR3 is TGTGCCAGCAGCTTACAACCGGGACAGGGGGCTCGAGAGACCCAGTACTTC. It encodes CASSLQPGQGARETQYF.

The chain has TRBV7-8 and TRBJ2-5; D perhaps matches TRBD2 (7 bases). From germline, CDR1 is SGHVS and CDR2 FQNEAQ. Trimming shortened V by 6 bases and J by 2 bases, and 19 bases separated the two germline ends. This CDR3 has 16 amino acids. CDR3 protein: CASSGTTRGGQETQYF. The CDR3 bases are TGTGCCAGCAGTGGGACTACCCGAGGGGGGCAAGAGACCCAGTACTTC.

The V and J genes are TRBV6-5 and TRBJ1-5; D is perhaps TRBD1 (5 bases). Germline V gives CDR1 MNHEY, CDR2 SVGAGI. This CDR3 has 15 amino acids. Trimming removed 6 bases from V and 4 bases from J, with 16 bases in between. CDR3 protein: CASREQPGRNQPQHF. CDR3 nucleotide sequence: TGTGCCAGCAGGGAGCAGCCAGGGAGGAATCAGCCCCAGCATTTT.

The chain has TRBV5-5 and TRBJ1-1; D uncertain. Germline V CDR1 and CDR2: SGHKS, YYEKEE (reference sequence). Trimming removed 1 base at V and 6 bases at J, with 13 bases between. CDR3 length equals 14 residues. The CDR3 protein is CASSLSTSFAEAFF. The CDR3 DNA reads as TGTGCCAGCAGCTTGTCGACATCTTTCGCTGAAGCTTTCTTT.

The chain employs TRBV11-1 and TRBJ2-2; D ambiguous. This CDR3 comprises 14 residues. The germline CDR1 and CDR2 sequences are SGHAT and FQDESV (reference sequence). V was cut by 5 bases and J by 1 base, with 8 bases left in between. CDR3 in amino acids: CASSRSGNTGELFF. The CDR3, as DNA: TGTGCCAGCAGCCGATCGGGGAACACCGGGGAGCTGTTTTTT.

The chain joins TRBV3-1 (or the pseudogene TRBV3-2) to TRBJ2-3, with 11 bases matching TRBD2. V lost 6 bases to trimming and J lost 0 bases; unmatched junction nucleotides: 2. The V gene's germline CDR1 is LGHDT and CDR2 YNNKEL (reference sequence). This CDR3 is built from 15 residues. The CDR3 sequence is CASRLAGASTDTQYF. DNA of the CDR3: TGTGCCAGCAGACTAGCGGGGGCCAGCACAGATACGCAGTATTTT.

This clone appeared a single time. A junction end diverges from the germline sequence, so it may reflect a read error. Written as DNA, the CDR3 is TGTGCCAGCAGTTTAGGAGGGAGCTCTGGAAACACCATATATTTT. Encoded protein: CASSLGGSSGNTIYF. The chain couples TRBV7-6 to TRBJ1-3; D call uncertain. Germline V CDR1 and CDR2: SGHVS, FNYEAQ. The CDR3 has 15 residues.

This chain links TRBV4-3 with TRBJ1-1; D gene unclear. V lost 4 bases and J 3 bases, leaving 18 bases between the germline ends. The CDR3 runs 16 residues. CDR1 and CDR2 (germline): LGHNA, YSLEER. In DNA form, the CDR3 reads TGCGCCAGCAGCCCCCGGAGCTCGATGTCAGACACTGAAGCTTTCTTT. It is translated as CASSPRSSMSDTEAFF.

This rearrangement joins TRBV18 to TRBJ1-2; possible D gene TRBD1, 6 bases. V lost 6 bases, J lost 6 bases, and 14 bases lay in between. This CDR3 is built from 13 residues. CDR1 is KGHSH and CDR2 is LQKENI in the germline V gene. CDR3 nucleotides: TGTGCCAGCTCTCCAGACAGGAACCATGGCTACACCTTC. Amino acid sequence: CASSPDRNHGYTF.

V and J are TRBV6-5 and TRBJ1-2; D is unclear. The CDR3 is made up of 15 amino acids. Germline V lookup: CDR1 MNHEY, CDR2 SVGAGI. V was cut by 6 bases and J by 0 bases, with 14 bases left in between. The CDR3 coding sequence is TGTGCCAGCAGCCGAGACGGAGCAACTAACTATGGCTACACCTTC. The encoded protein is CASSRDGATNYGYTF.

Note on this clone: At the DNA level, this CDR3 is encoded by other sequences in the same sample as well. The chain combines TRBV12-3 or TRBV12-4 with TRBJ2-5; D is ambiguous. The CDR3 is 11 amino acids. Trimming shortened V by 2 bases and J by 5 bases, and 3 bases separated the two germline ends. This CDR3 reads CASSLRETQYF. CDR3 coding DNA: TGTGCCAGCAGTTTACGGGAGACCCAGTACTTC.

This sequence joins TRBV9 and TRBJ2-2, with 10 bases that match TRBD2. After removal of 3 bases from V and 7 bases from J, the junction contained 6 bases not matched to a gene. The CDR3 totals 15 residues. In germline, CDR1 is SGDLS, CDR2 YYNGEE. CDR3 nucleotide sequence: TGTGCCAGCAGCGCCGTCGGACTAGCGGTCGGGGAGCTGTTTTTT. This codes for CASSAVGLAVGELFF.

CDR3: CASSRRTGSYGYTF. The CDR3 DNA reads as TGTGCCAGCAGTCGACGGACAGGTAGCTATGGCTACACCTTC. The J gene is TRBJ1-2, the V gene TRBV28; 7 bases agree with TRBD1. From germline, CDR1 is MDHEN and CDR2 SYDVKM. The CDR3 consists of 14 residues. Unmatched junction bases numbered 7, after V lost 5 bases and J lost 4 bases.

In this sample, this clone turned up once. The rearrangement uses TRBV4-1 and TRBJ1-4, with TRBD1 matching over 9 bases. V gave up 3 bases and J gave up 8 bases; unmatched junction bases: 13. Germline assignment: CDR1 MGHRA and CDR2 YSYEKL. The CDR3 length is 17 residues. Written as DNA, the CDR3 is TGCGCCAGCAGCCATCCCCCGGGACAGGGAGTGGAGGAAAAACTGTTTTTT. Its protein is CASSHPPGQGVEEKLFF.

V is TRBV27 and J is TRBJ1-2; D not resolved. Germline CDR1 reads MNHEY; CDR2 reads SMNVEV (reference sequence). The V and J ends lost 6 bases and 0 bases respectively, with 11 bases between them. The CDR3 runs 14 residues. CDR3 sequence reads: CASSPKRANYGYTF. The CDR3 DNA sequence: TGTGCCAGCAGCCCTAAGCGAGCTAACTATGGCTACACCTTC.

This clone was recorded only once. V and J are TRBV5-4 and TRBJ2-7, with D unresolved. Per the germline V gene, CDR1 is SGHNT and CDR2 is YYREEE (reference sequence). CDR3 length equals 15 residues. Trimming removed 4 bases at V and 4 bases at J, with 18 bases between. The DNA for the CDR3 is TGTGCCAGCAGCCAAGTGGGCCCCAACCCGTACGAGCAGTACTTC. Protein sequence: CASSQVGPNPYEQYF.